The clone carrying this TCR beta chain was seen a handful of times. 5'RACE with constant-segment primers yielded barcoded, UMI-tagged TCR alpha and TCR beta cDNA libraries. TCRdb fed the 5' RACE reads into MiXCR, producing one record per CDR3 protein. The sample consists of over 150,000 distinct CDR3 sequences, 20% to 25% of them appearing once. Per the germline V gene, CDR1 is MNHEY and CDR2 is SMNVEV (reference sequence). Between the trimmed V and J ends, which lost 6 bases and 9 bases, there was a span of 9 bases. The CDR3 length is 12 residues. The data belong to a study of T-cell memory formation after mild COVID-19. Looking at the study overall: Each donor largely had its own TCR clusters.

The gene calls are TRBV27 and TRBJ1-6; tentatively, D is TRBD1 (5 bases). Material for sequencing was PBMCs or a T cell subset sorted from them (not recorded which). The sequence was collected from an adult woman who had mild COVID-19 (a few samples of this study predate the infection). Cell type and time point are not known. The CDR3 DNA reads as TGTGCCAGCAGCAGGGTGGGTTCACCCCTCCACTTT. This gives the protein CASSRVGSPLHF.